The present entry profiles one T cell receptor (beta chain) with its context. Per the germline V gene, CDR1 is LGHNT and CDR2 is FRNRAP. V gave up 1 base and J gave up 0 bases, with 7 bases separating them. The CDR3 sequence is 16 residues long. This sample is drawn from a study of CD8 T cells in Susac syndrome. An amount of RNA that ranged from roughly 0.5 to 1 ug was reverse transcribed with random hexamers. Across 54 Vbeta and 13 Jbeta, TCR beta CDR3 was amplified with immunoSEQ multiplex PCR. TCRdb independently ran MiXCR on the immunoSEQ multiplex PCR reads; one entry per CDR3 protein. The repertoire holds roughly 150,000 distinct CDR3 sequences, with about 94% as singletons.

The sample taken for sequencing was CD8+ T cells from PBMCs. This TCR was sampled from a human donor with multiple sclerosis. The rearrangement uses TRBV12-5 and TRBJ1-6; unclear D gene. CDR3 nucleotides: TGTGCTAGTGGTTTGGGTGCGAGCTCCTATAATTCACCCCTCCACTTT. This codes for CASGLGASSYNSPLHF.